Here is one TCR beta chain with its context. The entry originates in a study of blood T cell repertoires in COVID-19. Germline trimming cut 4 bases from V and 10 bases from J; bases unmatched to any gene: 12. The V gene's germline CDR1 is LNHDA and CDR2 SQIVND (reference sequence). CDR3 length equals 15 residues. The repertoire was sequenced with immunoSEQ multiplex PCR; TCRdb's copy has only in-frame clones and lacks some. The sample includes around 50,000 clones, more than 75% of them seen just once. The sequenced material came from peripheral blood. The sequence came from an elderly woman with acute or convalescent COVID-19. The V gene is TRBV19, the J gene TRBJ1-1; TRBD1 matches 10 bases. This CDR3 is CASSTGTGAVGRAFF. CDR3 in DNA: TGTGCCAGTAGTACGGGGACAGGGGCTGTTGGAAGAGCTTTCTTT.